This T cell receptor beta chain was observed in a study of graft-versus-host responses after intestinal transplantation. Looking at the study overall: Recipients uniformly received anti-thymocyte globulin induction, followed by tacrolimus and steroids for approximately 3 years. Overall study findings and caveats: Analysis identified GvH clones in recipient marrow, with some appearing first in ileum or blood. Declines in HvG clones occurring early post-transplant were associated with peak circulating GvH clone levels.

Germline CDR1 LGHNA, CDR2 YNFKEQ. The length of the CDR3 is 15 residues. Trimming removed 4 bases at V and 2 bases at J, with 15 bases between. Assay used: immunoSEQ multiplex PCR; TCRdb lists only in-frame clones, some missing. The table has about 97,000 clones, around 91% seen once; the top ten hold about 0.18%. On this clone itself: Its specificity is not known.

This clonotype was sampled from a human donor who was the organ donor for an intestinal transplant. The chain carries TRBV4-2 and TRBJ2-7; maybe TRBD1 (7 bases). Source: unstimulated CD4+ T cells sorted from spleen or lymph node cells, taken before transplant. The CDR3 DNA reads TGTGCCAGCAGCCTCACCAGGGGGGTCGCCTACGAGCAGTACTTC. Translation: CASSLTRGVAYEQYF.